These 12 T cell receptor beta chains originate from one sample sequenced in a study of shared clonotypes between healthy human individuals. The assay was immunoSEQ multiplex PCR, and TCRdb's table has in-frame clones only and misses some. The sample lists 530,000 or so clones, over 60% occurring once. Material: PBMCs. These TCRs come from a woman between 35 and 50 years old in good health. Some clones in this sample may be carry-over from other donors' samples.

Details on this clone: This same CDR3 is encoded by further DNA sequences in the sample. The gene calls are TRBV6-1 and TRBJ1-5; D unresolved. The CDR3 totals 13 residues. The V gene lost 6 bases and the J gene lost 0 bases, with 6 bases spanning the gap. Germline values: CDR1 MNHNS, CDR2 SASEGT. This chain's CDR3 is CASSYNSNQPQHF. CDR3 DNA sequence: TGTGCCAGCAGCTATAATAGCAATCAGCCCCAGCATTTT.

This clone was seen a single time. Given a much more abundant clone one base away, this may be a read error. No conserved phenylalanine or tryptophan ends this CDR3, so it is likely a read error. In DNA form, the CDR3 reads TGTGCCAGCAGCTTGAGTGGGACTAATTACGGGGAGCTGTTTTCT. This sequence encodes CASSLSGTNYGELFS. The chain combines TRBV5-6 with TRBJ2-2, with 7 bases matching TRBD2. Looked up from germline, CDR1 is SGHDT and CDR2 is YYEEEE. The CDR3 consists of 15 residues. Trimming cost V 1 base and J 7 bases; bases outside gene matches: 7.

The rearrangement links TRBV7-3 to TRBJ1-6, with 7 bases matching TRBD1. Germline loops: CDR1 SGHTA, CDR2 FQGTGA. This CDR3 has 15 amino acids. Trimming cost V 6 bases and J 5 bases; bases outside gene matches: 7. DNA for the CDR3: TGTGCCAGCAGTTCAACAGGGGAGAATAATTCACCCCTCCACTTT. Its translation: CASSSTGENNSPLHF.

The CDR3 loop is CASSLGTSGRGRQYF. In nucleotides, the CDR3 is TGTGCCAGCAGCTTAGGGACTAGCGGTAGGGGTCGGCAGTACTTC. The J gene is TRBJ2-7, the V gene TRBV7-2; TRBD2 agrees at 10 bases. The germline gives CDR1 SGHTA, CDR2 FQGNSA. The CDR3 is 15 residues long. Losses at the gene ends were 1 base for V and 9 bases for J; bases not matched to a gene: 9.

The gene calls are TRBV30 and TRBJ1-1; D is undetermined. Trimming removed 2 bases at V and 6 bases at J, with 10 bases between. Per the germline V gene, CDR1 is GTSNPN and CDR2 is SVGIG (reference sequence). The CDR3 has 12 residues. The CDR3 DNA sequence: TGTGCCTGGAGTCCCGCGGTCGCTGAAGCTTTCTTT. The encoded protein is CAWSPAVAEAFF.

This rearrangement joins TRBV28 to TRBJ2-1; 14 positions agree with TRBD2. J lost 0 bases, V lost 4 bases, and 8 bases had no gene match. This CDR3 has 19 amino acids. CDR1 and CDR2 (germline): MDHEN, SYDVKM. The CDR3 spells CASSSSGTSGGSSYNEQFF. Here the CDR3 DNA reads TGTGCCAGCAGTTCATCCGGGACTAGCGGGGGTAGCTCCTACAATGAGCAGTTCTTC. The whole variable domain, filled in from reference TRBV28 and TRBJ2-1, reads DVKVTQSSRYLVKRTGEKVFLECVQDMDHENMFWYRQDPGLGLRLIYFSYDVKMKEKGDIPEGYSVSREKKERFSLILESASTNQTSMYLCASSSSGTSGGSSYNEQFFGPGTRLTVL.

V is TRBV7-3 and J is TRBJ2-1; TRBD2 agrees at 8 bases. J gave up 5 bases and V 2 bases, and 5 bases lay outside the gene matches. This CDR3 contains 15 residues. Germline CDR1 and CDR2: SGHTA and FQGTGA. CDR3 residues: CASSLDGRVHNEQFF. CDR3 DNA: TGTGCCAGCAGCTTAGACGGGAGGGTCCACAATGAGCAGTTCTTC.

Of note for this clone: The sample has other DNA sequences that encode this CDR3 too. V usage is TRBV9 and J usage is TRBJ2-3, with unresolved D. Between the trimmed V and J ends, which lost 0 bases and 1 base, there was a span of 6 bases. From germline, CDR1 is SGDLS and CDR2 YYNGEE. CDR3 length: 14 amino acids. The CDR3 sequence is CASSVGAGTDTQYF. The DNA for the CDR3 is TGTGCCAGCAGCGTAGGAGCAGGCACAGATACGCAGTATTTT.

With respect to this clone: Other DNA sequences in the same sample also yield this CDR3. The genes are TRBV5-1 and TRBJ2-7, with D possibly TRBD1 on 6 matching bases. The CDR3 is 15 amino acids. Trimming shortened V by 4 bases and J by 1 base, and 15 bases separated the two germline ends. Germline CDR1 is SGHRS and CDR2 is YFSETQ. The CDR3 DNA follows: TGCGCCAGCAGCCTCTCCGGGACACGTTCCTACGAGCAGTACTTC. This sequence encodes CASSLSGTRSYEQYF. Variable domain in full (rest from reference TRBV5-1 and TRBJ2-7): KAGVTQTPRYLIKTRGQQVTLSCSPISGHRSVSWYQQTPGQGLQFLFEYFSETQRNKGNFPGRFSGRQFSNSRSEMNVSTLELGDSALYLCASSLSGTRSYEQYFGPGTRLTVT.

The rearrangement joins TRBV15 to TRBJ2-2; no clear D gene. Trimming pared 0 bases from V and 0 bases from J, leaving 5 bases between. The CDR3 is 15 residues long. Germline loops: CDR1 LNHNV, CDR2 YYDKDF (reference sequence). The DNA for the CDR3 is TGTGCCACCAGCAGAGAACAGACGAACACCGGGGAGCTGTTTTTT. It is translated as CATSREQTNTGELFF. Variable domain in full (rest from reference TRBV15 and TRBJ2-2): DAMVIQNPRYQVTQFGKPVTLSCSQTLNHNVMYWYQQKSSQAPKLLFHYYDKDFNNEADTPDNFQSRRPNTSFCFLDIRSPGLGDTAMYLCATSREQTNTGELFFGEGSRLTVL.

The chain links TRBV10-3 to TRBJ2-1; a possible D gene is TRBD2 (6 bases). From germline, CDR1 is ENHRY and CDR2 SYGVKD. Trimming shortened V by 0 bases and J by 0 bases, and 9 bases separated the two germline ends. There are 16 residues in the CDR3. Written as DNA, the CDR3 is TGTGCCATCAGTGAGTCATTGCGGGACTCCTACAATGAGCAGTTCTTC. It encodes CAISESLRDSYNEQFF.

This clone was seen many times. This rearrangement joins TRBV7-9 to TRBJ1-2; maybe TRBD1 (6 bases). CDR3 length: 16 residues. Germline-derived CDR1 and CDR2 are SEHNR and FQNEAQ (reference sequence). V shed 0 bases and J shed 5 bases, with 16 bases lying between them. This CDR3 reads CASSLALGDTLYGYTF. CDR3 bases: TGTGCCAGCAGCTTAGCGCTTGGGGACACTTTATATGGCTACACCTTC. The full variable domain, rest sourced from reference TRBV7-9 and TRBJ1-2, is DTGVSQNPRHKITKRGQNVTFRCDPISEHNRLYWYRQTLGQGPEFLTYFQNEAQLEKSRLLSDRFSAERPKGSFSTLEIQRTEQGDSAMYLCASSLALGDTLYGYTFGSGTRLTVV.